These 19 T cell receptor beta chains originate from one sample sequenced in a study of shared clonotypes between healthy human individuals. Assay used: immunoSEQ multiplex PCR; TCRdb lists only in-frame clones, some missing. Of around 1.1 million clones listed, 75% to 85% are singletons. The sequenced material came from memory CD4+ T cells from PBMCs. Documented subset: CD45RA-negative fraction. These receptors were taken from a man between 18 and 35 years old in good health. Some clones in this sample may be carry-over from other donors' samples.

The chain uses TRBV5-6 and TRBJ2-2, with D unclear. Trimming left V 0 bases short and J 6 bases short, with 9 bases between. From germline, CDR1 is SGHDT and CDR2 YYEEEE. The CDR3 consists of 14 residues. The CDR3 reads CASSLVASPGELFF. For the CDR3, the DNA is TGTGCCAGCAGCTTGGTAGCCTCCCCCGGGGAGCTGTTTTTT.

Note on this clone: This likely stems from a read error, as it lies one base from a far larger clone. V usage is TRBV30 and J usage is TRBJ1-5, with D possibly being TRBD1 (5 bases). This CDR3 is 15 amino acids long. Per the germline V gene, CDR1 is GTSNPN and CDR2 is SVGIG (reference sequence). The CDR3 loop reads CAWTSPTWRGQPRHF. In DNA, the CDR3 is TGTGCCTGGACTTCCCCGACTTGGAGGGGCCAGCCCCGGCATTTT.

The chain recombines TRBV28 with TRBJ1-5; D is unresolved. Germline-derived CDR1 and CDR2 are MDHEN and SYDVKM. This CDR3 region has 15 residues. Trimming shortened V by 1 base and J by 6 bases, and 13 bases separated the two germline ends. The DNA for the CDR3 is TGTGCCAGCAGTTTATTGGTGAGCTACGGTCAGCCCCAGCATTTT. Protein product: CASSLLVSYGQPQHF.

This chain joins TRBV10-2 and TRBJ1-5; D ambiguous. Trimming shortened V by 8 bases and J by 6 bases, and 17 bases separated the two germline ends. This CDR3 has 14 amino acids. The germline CDR1 and CDR2 sequences are WSHSY and SAAADI. As DNA, the CDR3 is TGCGCCAGCGGCATGTCCCAGATGGGTCAGCCCCAGCATTTT. It translates to CASGMSQMGQPQHF.

The V call is TRBV18, the J call TRBJ2-5; 10 nucleotides align to TRBD2. Germline assignment: CDR1 KGHSH and CDR2 LQKENI. The CDR3 is 16 amino acids. Trimming removed 3 bases from V and 5 bases from J; junction bases left unmatched: 9. The CDR3: CASSPGLAVLGETQYF. The CDR3, as DNA: TGTGCCAGCTCACCTGGACTAGCGGTCTTGGGGGAGACCCAGTACTTC.

The rearrangement links TRBV2 to TRBJ2-3, with unresolved D. The CDR3 has 13 residues. The germline V gene encodes CDR1 SNHLY and CDR2 FYNNEI. V was clipped by 6 bases and J by 0 bases, with 7 bases between them. The CDR3 reads CASRGVSTDTQYF. In DNA, the CDR3 is TGTGCCAGCAGGGGCGTGAGCACAGATACGCAGTATTTT. Using reference TRBV2 and TRBJ2-3 for the parts outside the CDR3, the full variable domain is EPEVTQTPSHQVTQMGQEVILRCVPISNHLYFYWYRQILGQKVEFLVSFYNNEISEKSEIFDDQFSVERPDGSNFTLKIRSTKLEDSAMYFCASRGVSTDTQYFGPGTRLTVL.

The genes are TRBV28 and TRBJ2-7; the D gene could be TRBD1 or TRBD2 (5 bases each). Germline values: CDR1 MDHEN, CDR2 SYDVKM. V was trimmed by 6 bases and J by 4 bases, leaving 16 bases between them. The CDR3 contains 14 residues. The CDR3, as DNA: TGTGCCAGCAGGACCGGGACCCGGTTTTACGAGCAGTACTTC. It yields the protein CASRTGTRFYEQYF.

This chain joins TRBV27 and TRBJ1-5; D gene unclear. This CDR3 has 13 amino acids. CDR1 MNHEY and CDR2 SMNVEV come from the germline V gene (reference sequence). Trimming removed 5 bases from V and 9 bases from J, with 14 bases in between. The CDR3 DNA reads TGTGCCAGCAGTATGACCCTTCATTGGCCCCAGCATTTT. This encodes CASSMTLHWPQHF.

About this clone: Since a far larger clone is one base different, this is likely a read error. The CDR3 here is CGVEHGELFF. DNA of the CDR3: TGCGGCGTTGAACACGGGGAGCTGTTTTTT. The chain uses TRBV29-1 and TRBJ2-2; D gene unclear. CDR3 size: 10 residues. The germline V gene encodes CDR1 SQVTM and CDR2 ANQGSEA.

This clone was seen only once. V gene TRBV7-6 combines with J gene TRBJ2-7; 9 positions match TRBD1. J lost 6 bases, V lost 0 bases, and 9 bases had no gene match. The length of the CDR3 is 16 residues. Germline values: CDR1 SGHVS, CDR2 FNYEAQ. The DNA of the CDR3 is TGTGCCAGCAGCTTAGCCAACCCATTGACAGGGGGCGAGCAGTACTTC. Amino acids: CASSLANPLTGGEQYF.

The J gene is TRBJ2-7, the V gene TRBV18, with 13 bases aligning to TRBD2. CDR3 length equals 14 residues. J gave up 5 bases and V 3 bases, and 1 base lay outside the gene matches. Germline-derived CDR1 and CDR2 are KGHSH and LQKENI. CDR3: CASSPGTSGNEQYF. In DNA, the CDR3 is TGTGCCAGCTCACCCGGGACTAGCGGGAACGAGCAGTACTTC.

The J gene is TRBJ1-2, the V gene TRBV6-5; 7 bases are shared with TRBD1. The germline gives CDR1 MNHEY, CDR2 SVGAGI. V was clipped by 4 bases and J by 0 bases; unmatched bases: 5. CDR3 length: 15 residues. This CDR3 reads CASSLTGQPNYGYTF. The CDR3 DNA sequence: TGTGCCAGCAGTTTAACGGGACAGCCTAACTATGGCTACACCTTC.

This clone was counted a single time. Germline is not matched at one junction end, which may reflect a read error. The chain is built from TRBV6-1 and TRBJ2-7; 12 positions agree with TRBD2. Germline V gives CDR1 MNHNS, CDR2 SASEGT. CDR3 length equals 16 residues. The CDR3 coding sequence is TGTGCCAGCAGTGAAAGACGAAAGAGCTGGGGACTAGCGGGTTTCTTC. Its translation: CASSERRKSWGLAGFF.

The V call is TRBV28, the J call TRBJ2-7; D might be TRBD1 (5 bases). Germline CDR1 is MDHEN and CDR2 is SYDVKM. V lost 2 bases and J 1 base, leaving 18 bases between the germline ends. The CDR3 covers 17 residues. The CDR3 DNA reads as TGTGCCAGCAGTTTAATAGGGGCATGGACGGAATCCTACGAGCAGTACTTC. Protein: CASSLIGAWTESYEQYF.

This clone has just a few counts. The V gene is TRBV29-1, the J gene TRBJ2-7, with 9 bases identical to TRBD2. CDR3 size: 12 residues. Trimming at V came to 7 bases and at J to 6 bases, leaving 7 bases not matched to a gene. Germline CDR1 is SQVTM and CDR2 is ANQGSEA. The CDR3 region has the DNA TGCAGCGCATATAGCGGGAGCTCCGAGCAGTACTTC. It specifies CSAYSGSSEQYF.

The chain has TRBV4-2 and TRBJ1-5, with TRBD1 identical over 7 bases. Germline trimming cut 0 bases from V and 1 base from J; bases unmatched to any gene: 6. Per germline, CDR1 LGHNA and CDR2 YNFKEQ. The CDR3 loop spans 17 amino acids. CDR3 nucleotides: TGTGCCAGCAGCCAAGATTTGACAGGGTACAGCAATCAGCCCCAGCATTTT. Translation gives CASSQDLTGYSNQPQHF.

The J gene is TRBJ1-4, the V gene TRBV2; tentative D call: TRBD1 (6 bases). CDR1 and CDR2 (germline): SNHLY, FYNNEI. There are 14 residues in the CDR3. V lost 5 bases and J 0 bases, leaving 7 bases between the germline ends. CDR3 sequence (DNA): TGTGCCAGCAGTACAGGGACAACTAATGAAAAACTGTTTTTT. Its protein is CASSTGTTNEKLFF.

This chain uses TRBV6-6 with TRBJ2-7; 9 bases line up with TRBD1. CDR1 and CDR2 (germline): MNHNY, SVGAGI (reference sequence). This CDR3 is 15 amino acids long. V dropped 4 bases and J dropped 3; count of bases not matched to a gene: 7. The CDR3 bases are TGTGCCAGCAGTTCCCGGGACAGGGAGGACTACGAGCAGTACTTC. Protein sequence: CASSSRDREDYEQYF.

This chain uses TRBV4-2 with TRBJ2-6; D not resolved. Germline CDR1 reads LGHNA; CDR2 reads YNFKEQ. Deletions cut 5 bases from V and 0 bases from J, with 8 bases between. CDR3 length: 15 residues. The CDR3 is CASSFDGSGANVLTF. Written as DNA, the CDR3 is TGTGCCAGCAGCTTTGACGGCTCTGGGGCCAACGTCCTGACTTTC.